The 25 T cell receptor beta chains below come from one sample, sequenced in a study of molecular identifiers for immune sequencing clone quantification. TCRdb independently ran MiXCR on the PCR reads; one entry per CDR3 protein. The sample contains about 320,000 distinct CDR3 sequences, roughly 24% of which appear only once. What was sequenced was naive CD8+ T cells from blood, with Jurkat cell RNA spiked in. Documented subset: FACS-sorted CD8+CD4-CCR7+CD45RA+ naive T cells. Every receptor here comes from a human donor in good health. Some libraries in this study had Jurkat cell RNA spiked in.

V gene TRBV20-1 combines with J gene TRBJ1-3; TRBD1 might be the D (5 bases). Trimming cost V 7 bases and J 1 base, with 20 bases left between them. This CDR3 has 16 amino acids. Germline lookup yields CDR1 DFQATT and CDR2 SNEGSKA (reference sequence). In DNA form, the CDR3 reads TGCAGTGTTACGCCGGGGCCTGCAGGTTCTGGAAACACCATATATTTT. It specifies CSVTPGPAGSGNTIYF.

This clonotype was seen at least ten times. The chain recombines TRBV20-1 with TRBJ2-7; D call uncertain. The CDR3 spans 13 residues. The ends were cut back, 5 bases at V and 5 bases at J, with 16 bases in the middle. Germline CDR1 reads DFQATT; CDR2 reads SNEGSKA (reference sequence). CDR3 sequence (DNA): TGCAGTGCTGAACAATCTTTCGGCGACGAGCAGTACTTC. This encodes CSAEQSFGDEQYF.

This clonotype was seen ten or more times. The V and J genes are TRBV4-1 and TRBJ1-1; D is undetermined. From germline, CDR1 is MGHRA and CDR2 YSYEKL. The CDR3 length is 16 residues. The ends were cut back, 5 bases at V and 0 bases at J, with 16 bases in the middle. The CDR3 bases are TGCGCCAGCAGCTTGGACGCAGCAACGATGAACACTGAAGCTTTCTTT. Its translation is CASSLDAATMNTEAFF.

This clonotype was observed many times. The rearrangement links TRBV6-5 to TRBJ1-1; TRBD1 matches 7 bases. Germline CDR1 MNHEY, CDR2 SVGAGI. V was pared by 0 bases and J by 3 bases, with 7 bases of the junction left unmatched. CDR3 size: 16 residues. The CDR3 nucleotides read TGTGCCAGCAGTTACTCGAGACAGGGATGGGACACTGAAGCTTTCTTT. This translates into CASSYSRQGWDTEAFF.

The chain recombines TRBV28 with TRBJ2-3; D is uncertain. V was shortened by 7 bases and J by 4 bases, with 21 bases between the two germline ends. Germline V lookup: CDR1 MDHEN, CDR2 SYDVKM. This CDR3 contains 16 residues. The DNA for the CDR3 is TGTGCCAGCACCCCGCGATCGACACTTTCTGCAGATACGCAGTATTTT. Protein: CASTPRSTLSADTQYF.

This clonotype was recorded many times. The CDR3 sequence is CASSLDQSGVAKNIQYF. CDR3 DNA: TGCGCCAGCAGCTTGGACCAAAGCGGAGTAGCCAAAAACATTCAGTACTTC. The V and J genes are TRBV5-1 and TRBJ2-4; the D gene is possibly TRBD2 (5 bases). The length of the CDR3 is 17 residues. Between the trimmed V and J ends, which lost 0 bases and 0 bases, there was a span of 13 bases. Germline V gene sequence: CDR1 SGHRS, CDR2 YFSETQ.

The table lists this clonotype with many counts. The rearrangement uses TRBV6-1 and TRBJ1-2; D is possibly TRBD1 (5 bases). CDR1 is MNHNS, CDR2 SASEGT, per germline. The CDR3 has 15 amino acids. The V and J ends lost 6 bases and 0 bases respectively, with 14 bases between them. CDR3 coding DNA: TGTGCCAGCAGGGAATATCAGGGATCTAACTATGGCTACACCTTC. It encodes CASREYQGSNYGYTF.

In its sample, this clonotype was seen a few times. The junction departs from the called germline gene at one end, perhaps through a read error. The gene calls are TRBV5-3 and TRBJ2-5; TRBD2 might be the D (5 bases). TRBV5-3 counts as an open reading frame of uncertain function. The CDR3 covers 11 residues. Written as DNA, the CDR3 is TGTGCCAGCAGCTTGGGAGAGACCCGGTACTTC. It encodes CASSLGETRYF.

The chain recombines TRBV20-1 with TRBJ1-5; TRBD1 aligns across 10 bases. Germline V CDR1 and CDR2: DFQATT, SNEGSKA (reference sequence). The length of the CDR3 is 19 residues. Trimming took 0 bases from V and 2 from J; bases not matched to a gene: 13. CDR3 protein: CSARDRKTGGYLGNQPQHF. In nucleotides, the CDR3 is TGCAGTGCTAGAGATAGGAAGACAGGGGGCTATTTAGGCAATCAGCCCCAGCATTTT.

This clonotype was detected a few times. This sequence joins TRBV6-5 and TRBJ2-5, with 8 bases lining up with TRBD1. Germline assignment: CDR1 MNHEY and CDR2 SVGAGI. Losses at the gene ends were 2 bases for V and 1 base for J; bases not matched to a gene: 3. This CDR3 region has 15 residues. The CDR3 DNA is TGTGCCAGCAGTTACCCGGACAGGGTCCAAGAGACCCAGTACTTC. Encoded protein: CASSYPDRVQETQYF.

This clonotype has at least ten counts. The chain recombines TRBV15 with TRBJ2-1; 7 nucleotides match TRBD1. The CDR3 runs to 15 residues. With 8 bases clipped from V and 5 bases from J, the junction kept 12 bases outside the gene matches. CDR1 is LNHNV, CDR2 YYDKDF, per germline (reference sequence). The CDR3 region is CATAEAGGYHNEQFF. The DNA of the CDR3 is TGTGCCACCGCGGAGGCAGGGGGTTATCACAATGAGCAGTTCTTC.

This clonotype came up many times. The chain links TRBV30 to TRBJ2-1; possibly TRBD2 for D (5 bases). V dropped 7 bases and J dropped 0 bases, with 10 bases sitting between them. The CDR3 is 13 amino acids. Germline CDR1 and CDR2: GTSNPN and SVGIG (reference sequence). CDR3 coding DNA: TGTGCCTCCGGGATCAGCTCCTACAATGAGCAGTTCTTC. This gives the protein CASGISSYNEQFF.

This clonotype came up a few times. The chain uses TRBV10-3 and TRBJ1-1, with 7 positions matching TRBD1. The CDR3 has 14 residues. Germline V lookup: CDR1 ENHRY, CDR2 SYGVKD. V lost 2 bases to trimming and J lost 5 bases; unmatched junction nucleotides: 5. CDR3 coding DNA: TGTGCCATCAGTGAGCGAGGGGGCCGGACTGAAGCTTTCTTT. It encodes CAISERGGRTEAFF.

Ten or more counts support this clonotype. V is TRBV4-1 and J is TRBJ1-1; TRBD1 aligns across 11 bases. This CDR3 contains 15 residues. The junction had 6 bases not matched to a gene; V was cut back by 6 bases and J by 3 bases. From germline, CDR1 is MGHRA and CDR2 YSYEKL. In DNA form, the CDR3 reads TGCGCCAGCAGGCGGGACAGGGGGACGGACACTGAAGCTTTCTTT. Its translation: CASRRDRGTDTEAFF.

This clonotype was counted between two and nine times. The chain recombines TRBV29-1 with TRBJ2-5; 7 bases are shared with TRBD2. The length of the CDR3 is 11 residues. The V gene end was trimmed by 4 bases and the J gene end by 5 bases; junction bases not matched to a gene: 1. Per the germline V gene, CDR1 is SQVTM and CDR2 is ANQGSEA. CDR3 region: CSVAGGETQYF. In DNA form, the CDR3 reads TGCAGCGTTGCGGGGGGTGAGACCCAGTACTTC. The full variable domain, completed using reference TRBV29-1 and TRBJ2-5, is SAVISQKPSRDICQRGTSLTIQCQVDSQVTMMFWYRQQPGQSLTLIATANQGSEATYESGFVIDKFPISRPNLTFSTLTVSNMSPEDSSIYLCSVAGGETQYFGPGTRLLVL.

This clonotype was seen more than once but under ten times. The chain recombines TRBV4-3 with TRBJ1-2; D is possibly TRBD1 (6 bases). Trimming shortened V by 0 bases and J by 8 bases, and 13 bases separated the two germline ends. CDR1 LGHNA and CDR2 YSLEER come from the germline V gene. The CDR3 sequence is 14 residues long. The CDR3 coding sequence is TGCGCCAGCAGCCAAGATAAGGGGGTGCAGGGCTACACCTTC. As protein: CASSQDKGVQGYTF.

This rearrangement joins TRBV27 to TRBJ2-6; D is perhaps TRBD2 (6 bases). The CDR3 runs 14 residues. Germline CDR1 reads MNHEY; CDR2 reads SMNVEV (reference sequence). Deletions cut 10 bases from V and 1 base from J, with 11 bases between. CDR3 DNA: TGTGCCACTGCGGGAACTTCTGGGGCCAACGTCCTGACTTTC. Its translation: CATAGTSGANVLTF.

The V gene is TRBV4-3, the J gene TRBJ1-2; TRBD1 might be the D (5 bases). The length of the CDR3 is 15 residues. Trimming removed 1 base from V and 4 bases from J, with 13 bases in between. Germline CDR1 LGHNA, CDR2 YSLEER. CDR3: CASSQGQGALYGYTF. The CDR3 DNA sequence: TGCGCCAGCAGCCAAGGACAAGGGGCCCTCTATGGCTACACCTTC.

This chain links TRBV6-5 with TRBJ2-5; unclear D gene. Trimming left V 6 bases short and J 0 bases short, with 11 bases between. The CDR3 consists of 14 residues. Germline V gene data show CDR1 as MNHEY and CDR2 as SVGAGI. CDR3 sequence: CASSSVPDQETQYF. CDR3 in DNA: TGTGCCAGCAGCTCCGTCCCAGACCAAGAGACCCAGTACTTC.

A note on this clonotype: Given a much more abundant clone one base away, this may be a read error. The rearrangement joins TRBV12-3 or TRBV12-4 to TRBJ1-5; D perhaps matches TRBD1 (6 bases). There are 14 residues in the CDR3. The CDR3 region has the DNA TGTGCCGGCAGACAGGACCCCCCAGATCAGCCCCAGCATTTT. It translates to CAGRQDPPDQPQHF.

This clonotype was counted at least ten times. The chain carries TRBV9 and TRBJ2-3; a weak D match, TRBD2 (5 bases). CDR1 SGDLS and CDR2 YYNGEE come from the germline V gene. The CDR3 length is 15 residues. Trimming pared 4 bases from V and 2 bases from J, leaving 14 bases between. As DNA, the CDR3 is TGTGCCAGCAGCCCCCTAGCCCCACCCACAGATACGCAGTATTTT. Amino acid sequence: CASSPLAPPTDTQYF.

As to this clonotype: This sequence may be a read error, since a much larger clone differs from it by one base. The CDR3 protein is CASTTGTSTDAFF. CDR3 sequence (DNA): TGTGCCAGCACTACCGGGACATCCACTGACGCTTTCTTT. The V call is TRBV7-9, the J call TRBJ1-1; D perhaps matches TRBD1 (6 bases). The CDR3 loop spans 13 amino acids. Germline V gene sequence: CDR1 SEHNR, CDR2 FQNEAQ (reference sequence). Full variable domain (remainder filled in from reference TRBV7-9 and TRBJ1-1): DTGVSQNPRHKITKRGQNVTFRCDPISEHNRLYWYRQTLGQGPEFLTYFQNEAQLEKSRLLSDRFSAERPKGSFSTLEIQRTEQGDSAMYLCASTTGTSTDAFFGQGTRLTVV.

This clonotype was counted ten times or more. The V gene is TRBV14, the J gene TRBJ2-2, with TRBD1 identical over 7 bases. Germline loops: CDR1 SGHDN, CDR2 FVKESK. V lost 4 bases and J lost 2; bases outside the gene matches: 7. The CDR3 loop spans 16 amino acids. The CDR3 DNA sequence: TGTGCCAGCAGCCCGAAGACAGGGATAAACACCGGGGAGCTGTTTTTT. Amino acid sequence: CASSPKTGINTGELFF.

This clonotype was picked up a small number of times. The V and J genes are TRBV4-2 and TRBJ2-7; 8 bases line up with TRBD2. CDR3 length equals 14 residues. The V gene end was trimmed by 4 bases and the J gene end by 5 bases; junction bases not matched to a gene: 7. CDR1 LGHNA and CDR2 YNFKEQ come from the germline V gene. The CDR3 DNA reads as TGTGCCAGCAGCCCAGGGACTAGGGGGGACGAGCAGTACTTC. Translated, it gives CASSPGTRGDEQYF.

J is TRBJ2-3 and V is TRBV12-5; the match to TRBD1 covers 7 bases. Germline loops: CDR1 LGHNT, CDR2 FRNRAP. This CDR3 region has 16 residues. Losses at the gene ends were 5 bases for V and 2 bases for J; bases not matched to a gene: 10. CDR3 in DNA: TGTGCTAGTGGTGCTCCACCGGGACAGTACACAGATACGCAGTATTTT. This encodes CASGAPPGQYTDTQYF.